This T cell receptor (beta chain) was identified during a study of blood T cell repertoires in COVID-19. Study details: Italy, Spain and the United States were the sources of the convalescent and acute COVID-19 samples.

Between the trimmed V and J ends, which lost 7 bases and 6 bases, there was a span of 16 bases. The CDR3 runs to 15 residues. The germline gives CDR1 MDHEN, CDR2 SYDVKM. Some clones are missing from TCRdb's copy, which holds only in-frame ones; the method was immunoSEQ multiplex PCR. The data show 150,000 to 200,000 clones, 80% to 90% seen once. The chain joins TRBV28 to TRBJ1-6; D is unclear. The sample comprised peripheral blood. The clonotype comes from a man aged 65-85 years with active or convalescent COVID-19. The CDR3 loop is CASTSGLLSNSPLHF. In DNA, the CDR3 is TGTGCCAGCACCTCAGGTCTGCTTTCTAATTCACCCCTCCACTTT.